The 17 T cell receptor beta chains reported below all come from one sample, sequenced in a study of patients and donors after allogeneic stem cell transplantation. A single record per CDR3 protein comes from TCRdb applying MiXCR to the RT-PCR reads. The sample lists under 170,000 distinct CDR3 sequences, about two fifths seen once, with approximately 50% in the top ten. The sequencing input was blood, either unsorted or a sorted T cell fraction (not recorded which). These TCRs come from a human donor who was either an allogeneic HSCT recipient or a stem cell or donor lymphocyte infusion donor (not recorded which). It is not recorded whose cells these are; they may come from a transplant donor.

The CDR3 loop is CASRPFRDRGSFF. The DNA for the CDR3 is TGTGCCAGCAGACCATTCCGGGACAGAGGTTCTTTCTTT. The V and J genes are TRBV13 and TRBJ1-1; 7 bases are shared with TRBD1. There are 13 residues in the CDR3. CDR1 is PRHDT and CDR2 is FYEKMQ in the germline V gene (reference sequence). V lost 6 bases, J lost 12 bases, and 13 bases stayed unmatched. The whole variable domain, filled in from reference TRBV13 and TRBJ1-1, reads AAGVIQSPRHLIKEKRETATLKCYPIPRHDTVYWYQQGPGQDPQFLISFYEKMQSDKGSIPDRFSAQQFSDYHSELNMSSLELGDSALYFCASRPFRDRGSFFGQGTRLTVV.

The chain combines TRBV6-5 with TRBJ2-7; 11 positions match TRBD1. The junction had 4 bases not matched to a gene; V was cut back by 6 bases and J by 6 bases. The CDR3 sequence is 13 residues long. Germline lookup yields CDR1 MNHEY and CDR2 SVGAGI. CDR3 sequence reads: CASRLGQGGEQYF. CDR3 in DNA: TGTGCCAGCAGGCTGGGACAGGGGGGCGAGCAGTACTTC.

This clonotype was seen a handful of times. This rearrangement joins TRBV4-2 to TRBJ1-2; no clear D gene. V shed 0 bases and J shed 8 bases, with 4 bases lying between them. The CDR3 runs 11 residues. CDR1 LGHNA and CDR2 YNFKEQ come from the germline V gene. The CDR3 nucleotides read TGTGCCAGCAGCCAAGATGGGGGCTACACCTTC. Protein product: CASSQDGGYTF.

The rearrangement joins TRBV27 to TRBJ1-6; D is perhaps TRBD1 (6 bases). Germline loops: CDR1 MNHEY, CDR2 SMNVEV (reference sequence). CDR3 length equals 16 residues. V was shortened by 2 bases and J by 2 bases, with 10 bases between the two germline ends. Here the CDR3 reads CASSLLGGTYNSPLHF. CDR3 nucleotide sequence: TGTGCCAGCAGTTTACTCGGGGGCACCTATAATTCACCCCTCCACTTT.

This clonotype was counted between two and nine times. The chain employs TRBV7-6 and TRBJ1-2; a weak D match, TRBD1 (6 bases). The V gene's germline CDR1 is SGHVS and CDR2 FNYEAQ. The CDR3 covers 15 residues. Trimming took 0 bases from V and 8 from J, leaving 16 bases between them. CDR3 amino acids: CASSLAGWGAGGYTF. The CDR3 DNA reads TGTGCCAGCAGCTTAGCTGGATGGGGGGCAGGAGGCTACACCTTC.

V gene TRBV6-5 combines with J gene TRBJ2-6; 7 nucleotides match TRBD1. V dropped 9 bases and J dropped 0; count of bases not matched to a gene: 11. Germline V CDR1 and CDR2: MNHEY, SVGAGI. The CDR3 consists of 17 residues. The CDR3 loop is CASSGAQGYSGANVLTF. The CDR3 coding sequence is TGTGCCAGTTCTGGGGCACAGGGGTACTCTGGGGCCAACGTCCTGACTTTC.

The CDR3 DNA follows: TGTGCCAGCAGCTACGGACAGACAGGGGGCCGCTCTGGAAACACCATATATTTT. Translated: CASSYGQTGGRSGNTIYF. V is TRBV12-3 or TRBV12-4 and J is TRBJ1-3; 10 nucleotides line up with TRBD1. The trim removed 6 bases at V and 0 bases at J, leaving 11 bases unmatched. The CDR3 length is 18 residues.

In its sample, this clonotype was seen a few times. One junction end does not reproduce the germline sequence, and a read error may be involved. The CDR3 DNA is TGTGCCAGCACCCGGGACGGCCGTTTTAATTTT. Translation gives CASTRDGRFNF. This rearrangement joins TRBV12-3 or TRBV12-4 to TRBJ1-5; D might be TRBD1 (5 bases). This CDR3 is built from 11 residues.

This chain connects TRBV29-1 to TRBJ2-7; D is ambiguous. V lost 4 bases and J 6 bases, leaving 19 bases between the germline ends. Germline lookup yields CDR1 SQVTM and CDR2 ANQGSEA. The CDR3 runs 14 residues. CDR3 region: CSVAFTVSGSEQYF. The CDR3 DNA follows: TGCAGCGTTGCGTTCACGGTGTCCGGTTCCGAGCAGTACTTC.

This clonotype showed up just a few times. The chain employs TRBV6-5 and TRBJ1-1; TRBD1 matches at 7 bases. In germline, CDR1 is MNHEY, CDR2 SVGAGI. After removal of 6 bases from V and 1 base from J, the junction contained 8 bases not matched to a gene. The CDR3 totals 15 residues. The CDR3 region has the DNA TGTGCCAGCAGCTTCGGGACAGAAAAGAACACTGAAGCTTTCTTT. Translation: CASSFGTEKNTEAFF.

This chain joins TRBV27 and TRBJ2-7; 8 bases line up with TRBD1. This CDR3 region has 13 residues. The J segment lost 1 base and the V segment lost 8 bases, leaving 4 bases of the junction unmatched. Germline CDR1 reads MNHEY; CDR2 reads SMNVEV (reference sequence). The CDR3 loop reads CASGNRGSYEQYF. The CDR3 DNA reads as TGTGCCAGCGGTAACAGGGGGTCCTACGAGCAGTACTTC.

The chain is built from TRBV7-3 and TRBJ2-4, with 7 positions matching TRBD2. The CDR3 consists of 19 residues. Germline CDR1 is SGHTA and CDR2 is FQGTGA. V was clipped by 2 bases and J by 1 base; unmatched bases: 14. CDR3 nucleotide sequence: TGTGCCAGCAGCTTATTCGCGCCGCTCCACGGGGGGGCCAAAAACATTCAGTACTTC. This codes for CASSLFAPLHGGAKNIQYF.

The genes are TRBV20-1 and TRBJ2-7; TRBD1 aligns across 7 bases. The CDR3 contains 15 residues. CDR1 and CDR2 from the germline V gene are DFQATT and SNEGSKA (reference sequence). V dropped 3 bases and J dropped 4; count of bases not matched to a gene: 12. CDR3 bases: TGCAGTGCTAGGTCTGTGTTAGGGGGCTCGTACGAGCAGTACTTC. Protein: CSARSVLGGSYEQYF.

This CDR3 is CASSFMTPLGPDQPQHF. The CDR3 nucleotides read TGTGCCAGCAGTTTTATGACCCCATTAGGGCCGGATCAGCCCCAGCATTTT. The chain joins TRBV12-3 or TRBV12-4 to TRBJ1-5; D unclear. This CDR3 comprises 17 residues. Trimming stripped 3 bases from V and 5 bases from J, with 20 bases between.

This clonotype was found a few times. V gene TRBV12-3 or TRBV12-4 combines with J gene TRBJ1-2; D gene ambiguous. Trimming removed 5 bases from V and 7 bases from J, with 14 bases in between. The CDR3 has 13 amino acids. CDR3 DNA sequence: TGTGCCAGCAGTCCTACCCGGCAGACTGGCTACACCTTC. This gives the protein CASSPTRQTGYTF.

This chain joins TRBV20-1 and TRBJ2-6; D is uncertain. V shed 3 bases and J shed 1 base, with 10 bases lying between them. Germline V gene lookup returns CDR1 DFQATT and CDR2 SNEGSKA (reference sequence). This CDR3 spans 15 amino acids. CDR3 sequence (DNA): TGCAGTGCTAGTGCGGACGTTTCTGGGGCCAACGTCCTGACTTTC. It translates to CSASADVSGANVLTF.

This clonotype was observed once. CDR3 loop: CASSNPSNQPQHF. CDR3 sequence (DNA): TGTGCCAGCAGCAATCCTAGCAATCAGCCCCAGCATTTT. The V and J genes are TRBV21-1 and TRBJ1-5. TRBV21-1 is noted as a pseudogene. This CDR3 spans 13 amino acids.